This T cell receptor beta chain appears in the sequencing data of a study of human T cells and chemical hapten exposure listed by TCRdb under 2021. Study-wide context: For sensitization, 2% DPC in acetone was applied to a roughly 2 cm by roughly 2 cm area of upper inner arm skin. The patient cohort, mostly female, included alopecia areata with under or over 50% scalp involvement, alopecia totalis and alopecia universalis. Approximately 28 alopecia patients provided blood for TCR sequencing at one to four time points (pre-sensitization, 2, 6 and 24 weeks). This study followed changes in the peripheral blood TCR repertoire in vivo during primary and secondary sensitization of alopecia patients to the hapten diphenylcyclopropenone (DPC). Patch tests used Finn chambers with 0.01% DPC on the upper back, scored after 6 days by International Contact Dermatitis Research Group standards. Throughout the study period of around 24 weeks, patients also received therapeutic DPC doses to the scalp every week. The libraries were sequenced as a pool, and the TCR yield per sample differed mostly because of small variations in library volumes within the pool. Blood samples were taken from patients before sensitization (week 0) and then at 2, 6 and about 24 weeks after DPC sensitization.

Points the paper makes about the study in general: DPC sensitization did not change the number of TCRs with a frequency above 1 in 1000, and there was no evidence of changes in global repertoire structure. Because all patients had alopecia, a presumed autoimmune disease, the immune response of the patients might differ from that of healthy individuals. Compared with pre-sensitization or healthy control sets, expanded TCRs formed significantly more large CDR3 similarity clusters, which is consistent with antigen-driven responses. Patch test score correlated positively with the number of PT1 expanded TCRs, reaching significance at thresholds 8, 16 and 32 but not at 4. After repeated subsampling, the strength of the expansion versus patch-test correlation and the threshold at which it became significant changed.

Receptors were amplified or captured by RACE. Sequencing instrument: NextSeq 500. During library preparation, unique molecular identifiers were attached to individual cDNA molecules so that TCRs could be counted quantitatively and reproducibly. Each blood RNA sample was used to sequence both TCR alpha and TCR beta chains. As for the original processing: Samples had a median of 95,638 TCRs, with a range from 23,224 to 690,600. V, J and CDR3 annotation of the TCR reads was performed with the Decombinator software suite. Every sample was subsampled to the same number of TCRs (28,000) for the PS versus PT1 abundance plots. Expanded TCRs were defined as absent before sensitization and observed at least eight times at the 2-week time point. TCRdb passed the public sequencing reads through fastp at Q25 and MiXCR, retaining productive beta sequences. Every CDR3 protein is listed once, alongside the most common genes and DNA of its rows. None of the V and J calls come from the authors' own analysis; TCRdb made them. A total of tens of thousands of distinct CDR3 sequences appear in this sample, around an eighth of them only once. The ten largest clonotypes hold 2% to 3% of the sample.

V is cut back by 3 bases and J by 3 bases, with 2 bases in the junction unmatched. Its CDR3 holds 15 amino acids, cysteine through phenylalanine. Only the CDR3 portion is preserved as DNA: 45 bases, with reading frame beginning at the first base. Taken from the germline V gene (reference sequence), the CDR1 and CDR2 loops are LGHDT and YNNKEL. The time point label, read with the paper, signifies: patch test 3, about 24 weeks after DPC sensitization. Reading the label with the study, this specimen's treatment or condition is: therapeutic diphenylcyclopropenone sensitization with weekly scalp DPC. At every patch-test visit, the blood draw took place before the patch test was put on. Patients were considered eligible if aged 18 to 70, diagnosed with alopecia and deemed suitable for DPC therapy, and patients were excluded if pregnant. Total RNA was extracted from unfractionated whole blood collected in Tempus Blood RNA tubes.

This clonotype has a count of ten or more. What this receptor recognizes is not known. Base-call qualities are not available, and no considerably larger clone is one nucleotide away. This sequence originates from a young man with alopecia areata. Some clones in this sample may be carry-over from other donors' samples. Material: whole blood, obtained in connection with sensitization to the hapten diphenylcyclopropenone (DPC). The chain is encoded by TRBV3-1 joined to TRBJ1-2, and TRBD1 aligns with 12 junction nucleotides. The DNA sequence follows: TGTGCCAGCAGCCATGGGACAGGGGGCGACTATGGCTACACCTTC. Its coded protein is CASSHGTGGDYGYTF.